Below, 27 T cell receptor beta chains from the same sample are listed, as sequenced in a study of tumor-infiltrating lymphocytes in primary liver carcinoma. Taking about 19-32 mg of unsorted bulk tissue, the authors co-extracted RNA and DNA. The input was about 500 ng total RNA; TCR beta cDNA was made from it with a constant-region primer. TCR beta libraries came from three nested multiplex PCR rounds using slightly modified ARM-PCR. A C-beta reverse primer and TRBV1-TRBV30 forward primers served in each of the first two PCR rounds, at about 10 cycles apiece. TCRdb re-called the multiplex PCR reads with MiXCR, one entry per CDR3 protein. The sample shows approximately 110,000 distinct CDR3 sequences, around 62% of them seen only once. Sequences were obtained from liver tumor tissue from sampling region 1. Subset described: tumor region T1, superior pole. These TCRs come from a woman aged 55-69 years with primary liver carcinoma and hepatitis B virus infection.

This clonotype appeared a few times. The CDR3 ends on some other residue instead of the conserved phenylalanine or tryptophan, so this is likely a read error. The gene calls are TRBV29-1 and TRBJ2-1; 10 bases agree with TRBD2. This CDR3 contains 14 residues. The V and J ends lost 5 bases and 8 bases, in that order; junction bases with no gene match: 9. From germline, CDR1 is SQVTM and CDR2 ANQGSEA. In DNA form, the CDR3 reads TGCAGCGTTAGAGCGGGAGGGCCTGTGGATGAGCAGTTCCTC. This encodes CSVRAGGPVDEQFL.

Comment on this clonotype: A much larger clone lies one base from this, so it may be a read error. The chain joins TRBV29-1 to TRBJ2-3; 8 nucleotides agree with TRBD2. In germline, CDR1 is SQVTM, CDR2 ANQGSEA. The CDR3 spans 14 residues. The V segment lost 6 bases and the J segment 4 bases; nucleotides outside the gene matches: 9. The CDR3 sequence: CSVAGTRSADTQYF. In DNA, the CDR3 is TGCAGCGTCGCCGGGACTAGGAGCGCAGATACGCAGTATTTT.

Of note for this clonotype: The germline gene is not matched at one end of the junction; a read error may be the cause. This chain joins TRBV11-2 and TRBJ2-6, with TRBD1 matching 7 bases. This CDR3 has 15 amino acids. Germline loops: CDR1 SGHAT, CDR2 FQNNGV. CDR3 region: CPSSLGGAEANVLTF. The CDR3 coding sequence is TGTCCCAGCAGCTTAGGGGGCGCGGAGGCCAACGTCCTGACTTTC.

This clonotype was counted ten times or more. The chain couples TRBV4-1 to TRBJ1-2; TRBD1 agrees at 7 bases. The germline CDR1 and CDR2 sequences are MGHRA and YSYEKL. The CDR3 is made up of 15 amino acids. Unmatched junction bases numbered 9, after V lost 4 bases and J lost 4 bases. This CDR3 reads CASSPGTVGGYGYTF. The CDR3 nucleotides read TGCGCCAGCAGCCCAGGGACAGTCGGAGGCTATGGCTACACCTTC.

A note on this clonotype: One base away lies a much larger clone, so this may be a sequencing read error. The V and J genes are TRBV10-2 and TRBJ2-1; weak D call: TRBD2 (5 bases). This CDR3 is built from 14 residues. CDR1 is WSHSY and CDR2 is SAAADI in the germline V gene. This chain's CDR3 is CTTSLGLETNEQFF. The DNA of the CDR3 is TGCACCACCTCACTAGGACTGGAAACCAATGAGCAGTTCTTC.

The chain carries TRBV6-5 and TRBJ2-7; 11 bases are a match to TRBD1. Germline CDR1 MNHEY, CDR2 SVGAGI. The CDR3 runs to 16 residues. The V and J ends lost 6 bases and 3 bases, in that order; junction bases with no gene match: 10. The CDR3 nucleotides are TGTGCCAGCAGCTTACCCATGGGGACAGGGGGCTACGAGCAGTACTTC. Translated, it gives CASSLPMGTGGYEQYF.

Note on this clonotype: A much larger clone is a single base away; this may be a read error. This chain links TRBV6-5 with TRBJ1-4, with D perhaps TRBD1 (5 bases). The germline V gene has CDR1 MNHEY and CDR2 SVGAGI. The CDR3 spans 14 residues. CDR3 DNA: TGTACCAGCGGACTCGGGGGGTTGTCTGAAAAACTGTTTTTT. Protein sequence: CTSGLGGLSEKLFF.

Notes on this clonotype: Compared with germline, one end of the junction differs, possibly owing to a read error. The V call is TRBV5-1, the J call TRBJ2-1; D may be TRBD2 (6 bases). Germline V gives CDR1 SGHRS, CDR2 YFSETQ. The CDR3 covers 15 residues. CDR3 amino acids: CASSLAPSGAHEQFF. CDR3 nucleotide sequence: TGCGCCAGCAGCTTGGCCCCATCGGGAGCCCATGAGCAATTCTTC.

This clonotype was found a few times. A much bigger clone sits one base away, suggesting this may be a read error. The chain employs TRBV29-1 and TRBJ2-5; possibly TRBD1 for D (5 bases). Trimming removed 6 bases from V and 5 bases from J, with 16 bases in between. This CDR3 is built from 13 residues. Germline CDR1 is SQVTM and CDR2 is ANQGSEA. Here the CDR3 DNA reads TGCAGCGTCGACAGCCGATCCTGGGAGACCCAGTACTTC. Protein: CSVDSRSWETQYF.

Worth noting for this clonotype: Given a much more abundant clone one base away, this may be a read error. V and J are TRBV12-3 or TRBV12-4 and TRBJ2-1; TRBD1 agrees at 10 bases. V lost 6 bases to trimming and J lost 5 bases; unmatched junction nucleotides: 4. The CDR3 is made up of 14 amino acids. The CDR3 spells CASRIGQGDNEQFF. CDR3 in DNA: TGTGCCAGCAGGATAGGACAGGGGGACAATGAGCAGTTCTTC.

Only one count was recorded for this clonotype. At one end the junction does not follow the germline gene, possibly because of a read error. The V call is TRBV6-6, the J call TRBJ1-2; no reliable D call. This CDR3 contains 13 residues. From germline, CDR1 is MNHNY and CDR2 SVGAGI (reference sequence). CDR3: CASSTDGSYDYTF. CDR3 DNA sequence: TGTGCCAGCAGCACGGACGGGAGCTATGACTACACCTTC.

This clonotype is medium-sized by share. The gene calls are TRBV11-2 and TRBJ2-7, with a possible D match to TRBD1 (5 bases). Germline CDR1 and CDR2: SGHAT and FQNNGV. The CDR3 spans 14 residues. V was clipped by 4 bases and J by 6 bases, with 16 bases between them. DNA for the CDR3: TGTGCCAGCAGCTCCAACCGCAGGGTTCTCGAGCAGTACTTC. The encoded protein is CASSSNRRVLEQYF.

This clonotype occurred many times. The chain has TRBV29-1 and TRBJ2-7; the D gene is possibly TRBD2 (5 bases). V lost 5 bases and J 9 bases, leaving 20 bases between the germline ends. The CDR3 length is 13 residues. Germline V gives CDR1 SQVTM, CDR2 ANQGSEA. The CDR3 DNA is TGCAGCGTTAAACGTCCCGGAGGTACGTGGCAGTACTTC. Translating it yields CSVKRPGGTWQYF.

As for this clonotype: The CDR3 does not close with the conserved phenylalanine or tryptophan, likely indicating a read error. The J gene is TRBJ1-1, the V gene TRBV11-1; D remains unclear. The germline gives CDR1 SGHAT, CDR2 FQDESV (reference sequence). The CDR3 loop spans 13 amino acids. CDR3: CASSADKNNEAFL. For the CDR3, the DNA is TGTGCCAGCAGTGCTGACAAGAACAATGAAGCTTTCTTA.

A remark on this clonotype: A read error may produce the germline difference seen at one junction end. CDR3 protein: CASSPLGSGTDTQNF. DNA of the CDR3: TGTGCCAGCAGCCCACTTGGGAGTGGAACAGATACGCAGAATTTT. V usage is TRBV11-2 and J usage is TRBJ2-3, with D perhaps TRBD2 (5 bases). The CDR3 runs 15 residues. Germline assignment: CDR1 SGHAT and CDR2 FQNNGV.

This clonotype was counted many times. The CDR3 loop reads CASSLVQAGSYGYTF. CDR3 sequence (DNA): TGCGCCAGCAGCTTGGTCCAGGCGGGATCCTATGGCTACACCTTC. This chain uses TRBV5-1 with TRBJ1-2, with D hard to call. This CDR3 is 15 amino acids long. From germline, CDR1 is SGHRS and CDR2 YFSETQ. V was shortened by 0 bases and J by 4 bases, with 13 bases between the two germline ends.

Of note for this clonotype: One base away lies a much larger clone, so this may be a sequencing read error. This CDR3 reads CASSYVDSPLHF. In DNA form, the CDR3 reads TGTGCCAGCAGCTACGTGGATTCACCCCTCCACTTT. The chain employs TRBV6-1 and TRBJ1-6; D not certain. The CDR3 loop spans 12 amino acids. Germline V gene lookup returns CDR1 MNHNS and CDR2 SASEGT. The V gene lost 6 bases and the J gene lost 8 bases, with 8 bases spanning the gap.

In regard to this clonotype: Since a much larger clone is just one base distant, this may be a read error. This chain joins TRBV28 and TRBJ2-5; no clear D gene. The CDR3 loop spans 14 amino acids. V lost 2 bases and J lost 5, with 12 bases in between. Germline CDR1 is MDHEN and CDR2 is SYDVKM. DNA of the CDR3: TGTGCCAGCAGTTTACATGCGACTCCTGAGACCCAGTACTTC. It encodes CASSLHATPETQYF.

The genes are TRBV5-6 and TRBJ2-3; 12 positions match TRBD2. The V gene's germline CDR1 is SGHDT and CDR2 YYEEEE. The J segment lost 5 bases and the V segment lost 1 base, leaving 14 bases of the junction unmatched. This CDR3 comprises 19 residues. The CDR3 DNA sequence: TGTGCCAGCAGCTTGACTAGCGGGAGGACGGGCCCGCGCGGAGATACGCAGTATTTT. This encodes CASSLTSGRTGPRGDTQYF.

This clonotype was observed a handful of times. The chain recombines TRBV14 with TRBJ2-2; the D is unclear. There are 16 residues in the CDR3. V was shortened by 4 bases and J by 3 bases, with 15 bases between the two germline ends. CDR1 is SGHDN, CDR2 FVKESK, per germline. CDR3 sequence reads: CASSPQGIGDTGELFF. DNA for the CDR3: TGTGCCAGCAGCCCGCAAGGCATTGGGGACACCGGGGAGCTGTTTTTT. Looking up the rest from reference TRBV14 and TRBJ2-2 gives the full variable domain: EAGVTQFPSHSVIEKGQTVTLRCDPISGHDNLYWYRRVMGKEIKFLLHFVKESKQDESGMPNNRFLAERTGGTYSTLKVQPAELEDSGVYFCASSPQGIGDTGELFFGEGSRLTVL.

Comments on this clonotype: One end of the junction varies from germline; a read error may be responsible. The rearrangement joins TRBV28 to TRBJ1-1; D is perhaps TRBD1 (5 bases). This CDR3 comprises 15 residues. CDR1 MDHEN and CDR2 SYDVKM come from the germline V gene. DNA for the CDR3: TGTGCCAGCGGGGCGTCGCTCGGCCATGGCACTGAAGCTTGCTTC. It translates to CASGASLGHGTEACF.

As for this clonotype: This may stem from a read error, because a much larger clone lies one nucleotide away. CDR3 protein: CASIQRDPTDTQYF. The DNA of the CDR3 is TGCGCCAGCATCCAGCGGGACCCCACAGATACGCAGTATTTT. The chain employs TRBV4-1 and TRBJ2-3; TRBD2 matches 7 bases. The CDR3 loop spans 14 amino acids. The trim removed 7 bases at V and 2 bases at J, leaving 6 bases unmatched. The germline gives CDR1 MGHRA, CDR2 YSYEKL.

A word on this clonotype: A much larger clonotype is one base distant, so this may be a read error. The V call is TRBV10-3, the J call TRBJ2-1; TRBD2 matches at 8 bases. The V gene's germline CDR1 is ENHRY and CDR2 SYGVKD. Trimming took 5 bases from V and 6 from J; bases not matched to a gene: 6. The CDR3 runs to 14 residues. CDR3 DNA sequence: TGTGCCATCAGTACCGGGAGGGCTGGCAATGAGCAGTTCTTC. Protein sequence: CAISTGRAGNEQFF.

About this clonotype itself: The junction and the germline gene differ at one end; a read error may be behind it. This chain uses TRBV6-6 with TRBJ1-1; 7 bases agree with TRBD1. CDR1 is MNHNY and CDR2 is SVGAGI in the germline V gene (reference sequence). The CDR3 has 13 amino acids. This CDR3 is CTSKMTGRTEAFF. CDR3 coding DNA: TGTACCAGCAAGATGACAGGGCGGACTGAAGCTTTCTTT.

Concerning this clonotype: A read error may account for a junction end that differs from germline. The chain combines TRBV11-2 with TRBJ2-2; tentatively, D is TRBD2 (5 bases). CDR3 size: 13 residues. CDR1 is SGHAT and CDR2 is FQNNGV in the germline V gene. The CDR3: CAGILDRTGEMFF. CDR3 nucleotides: TGTGCCGGCATCTTAGATAGGACTGGGGAGATGTTTTTT.

Concerning this clonotype: This may stem from a read error, because a much larger clone lies one nucleotide away. The chain uses TRBV29-1 and TRBJ1-1; D is unclear. CDR3 length equals 13 residues. Germline values: CDR1 SQVTM, CDR2 ANQGSEA. The CDR3 spells CSALSARNTEALF. Here the CDR3 DNA reads TGCAGCGCCCTGAGCGCCCGGAACACTGAAGCTCTCTTT.

This clonotype has just a few counts. The chain is built from TRBV28 and TRBJ1-4, with TRBD1 as a possible D gene (6 bases). CDR1 MDHEN and CDR2 SYDVKM come from the germline V gene. This CDR3 region has 15 residues. V was trimmed by 2 bases and J by 8 bases, leaving 15 bases between them. CDR3 region: CASSLPNGGREKLFF. The DNA of the CDR3 is TGTGCCAGCAGTTTACCGAACGGGGGCCGGGAAAAACTGTTTTTT.